The 21 T cell receptor beta chains reported below all come from one sample, sequenced in a study of blood T cell repertoires in COVID-19. This table comes from immunoSEQ multiplex PCR, and its TCRdb copy is limited to in-frame clones, with some not included. The sample records nearly 250,000 clones, about 80% being singletons. The sample was peripheral blood. The receptors stem from a woman of 80 years or more with acute or convalescent COVID-19.

This chain connects TRBV6-2 or TRBV6-3 to TRBJ2-2, with TRBD1 identical over 8 bases. Germline-derived CDR1 and CDR2 are MNHEY and SVGEGT. CDR3 length: 15 residues. V was clipped by 4 bases and J by 1 base; unmatched bases: 2. CDR3 in DNA: TGTGCCAGCAGTTTAGGACAGGGGAACACCGGGGAGCTGTTTTTT. Its translation is CASSLGQGNTGELFF.

The chain has TRBV19 and TRBJ2-1, with TRBD1 matching 8 bases. This CDR3 spans 15 amino acids. Germline CDR1 is LNHDA and CDR2 is SQIVND (reference sequence). V trimming: 6 bases; J trimming: 3 bases; junction bases outside the gene matches: 7. Written as DNA, the CDR3 is TGTGCCAGTAGGACGGGACAGGCCGTCTACAATGAGCAGTTCTTC. Its protein product is CASRTGQAVYNEQFF.

V and J are TRBV6-6 and TRBJ2-7, with unresolved D. CDR3 length equals 14 residues. The germline V gene has CDR1 MNHNY and CDR2 SVGAGI (reference sequence). V lost 7 bases and J lost 6, with 19 bases in between. CDR3 amino acids: CASKTASNPFEQYF. CDR3 nucleotide sequence: TGTGCCAGCAAGACTGCCTCAAACCCTTTCGAGCAGTACTTC.

This clone was counted between two and nine times. The chain carries TRBV7-2 and TRBJ1-1; TRBD1 might be the D (6 bases). The V gene lost 1 base and the J gene lost 11 bases, with 20 bases spanning the gap. Germline V CDR1 and CDR2: SGHTA, FQGNSA. This CDR3 has 15 amino acids. The CDR3 bases are TGTGCCAGCAGCTTAGAACGGGTCACACAGGGAAGTGCTTTCTTT. Translation: CASSLERVTQGSAFF.

This chain joins TRBV6-6 and TRBJ1-3, with 10 nucleotides matching TRBD1. With 5 bases clipped from V and 0 bases from J, the junction kept 7 bases outside the gene matches. This CDR3 comprises 17 residues. Germline V CDR1 and CDR2: MNHNY, SVGAGI (reference sequence). This CDR3 is CASSQGQGTLSGNTIYF. CDR3 bases: TGTGCCAGCAGTCAGGGACAGGGGACACTCTCTGGAAACACCATATATTTT.

The V gene is TRBV11-2, the J gene TRBJ1-2; D call uncertain. The CDR3 has 15 residues. The V end was cut by 1 base, the J end by 0 bases, with 9 bases between. Germline V lookup: CDR1 SGHAT, CDR2 FQNNGV. This CDR3 reads CASSLGRTPNYGYTF. CDR3 sequence (DNA): TGTGCCAGCAGCTTAGGACGGACTCCTAACTATGGCTACACCTTC.

The chain has TRBV7-6 and TRBJ2-7; 8 nucleotides agree with TRBD1. The germline V gene encodes CDR1 SGHVS and CDR2 FNYEAQ. The CDR3 spans 14 residues. Unmatched junction bases numbered 7, after V lost 6 bases and J lost 3 bases. The CDR3 nucleotides are TGTGCCAGCAGTTCTTTGACAGGGGACTACGAGCAGTACTTC. It specifies CASSSLTGDYEQYF. Supplemented by reference TRBV7-6 and TRBJ2-7, the full variable domain reads GAGVSQSPRYKVTKRGQDVALRCDPISGHVSLYWYRQALGQGPEFLTYFNYEAQQDKSGLPNDRFSAERPEGSISTLTIQRTEQRDSAMYRCASSSLTGDYEQYFGPGTRLTVT.

V gene TRBV10-3 combines with J gene TRBJ1-2; weak D call: TRBD1 (6 bases). This CDR3 region has 14 residues. V dropped 1 base and J dropped 0 bases, with 6 bases sitting between them. The germline V gene encodes CDR1 ENHRY and CDR2 SYGVKD. The CDR3 region is CAISEWDTNYGYTF. CDR3 sequence (DNA): TGTGCCATCAGTGAGTGGGACACTAACTATGGCTACACCTTC.

This clone was counted a few times. J is TRBJ2-1 and V is TRBV6-2 or TRBV6-3; D unclear. This CDR3 has 12 residues. Trimming cost V 3 bases and J 7 bases, with 7 bases left between them. CDR1 MNHEY and CDR2 SVGEGT come from the germline V gene. CDR3: CASSYQANEQFF. The CDR3 DNA sequence: TGTGCCAGCAGTTATCAGGCTAATGAGCAGTTCTTC.

The rearrangement joins TRBV2 to TRBJ2-1; the match to TRBD2 covers 14 bases. Germline assignment: CDR1 SNHLY and CDR2 FYNNEI. Losses at the gene ends were 3 bases for V and 8 bases for J; bases not matched to a gene: 6. CDR3 length: 16 amino acids. DNA for the CDR3: TGTGCCAGCAGTGAGAAGGGGACTAGCGGGAGCGATGAGCAGTTCTTC. Encoded protein: CASSEKGTSGSDEQFF. The variable domain in full, with the rest retrieved from reference TRBV2 and TRBJ2-1, is EPEVTQTPSHQVTQMGQEVILRCVPISNHLYFYWYRQILGQKVEFLVSFYNNEISEKSEIFDDQFSVERPDGSNFTLKIRSTKLEDSAMYFCASSEKGTSGSDEQFFGPGTRLTVL.

The genes are TRBV7-2 and TRBJ2-3; 10 nucleotides line up with TRBD1. The CDR3 is 14 residues long. The germline gives CDR1 SGHTA, CDR2 FQGNSA. V trimming: 5 bases; J trimming: 7 bases; junction bases outside the gene matches: 6. The CDR3 coding sequence is TGTGCCAGCAGCCCGGACAGGGGGACAAATACGCAGTATTTT. It encodes CASSPDRGTNTQYF.

CDR3 bases: TGTGCCAGCTCACCAGCGACTAGCGGGGGAGGCATATACAATGAGCAGTTCTTC. Protein product: CASSPATSGGGIYNEQFF. J is TRBJ2-1 and V is TRBV18, with TRBD2 matching 12 bases. After removal of 2 bases from V and 4 bases from J, the junction contained 9 bases not matched to a gene. The CDR3 spans 18 residues. CDR1 is KGHSH and CDR2 is LQKENI in the germline V gene.

V usage is TRBV11-2 and J usage is TRBJ2-5; TRBD2 matches at 9 bases. The length of the CDR3 is 18 residues. V shed 0 bases and J 5 bases; nucleotides not matched to a gene: 13. Germline assignment: CDR1 SGHAT and CDR2 FQNNGV. CDR3: CASSLDVAGGGAWETQYF. Written as DNA, the CDR3 is TGTGCCAGCAGCTTAGATGTGGCAGGCGGGGGGGCCTGGGAGACCCAGTACTTC. The full variable domain, completed using reference TRBV11-2 and TRBJ2-5, is EAGVAQSPRYKIIEKRQSVAFWCNPISGHATLYWYQQILGQGPKLLIQFQNNGVVDDSQLPKDRFSAERLKGVDSTLKIQPAKLEDSAVYLCASSLDVAGGGAWETQYFGPGTRLLVL.

V gene TRBV20-1 combines with J gene TRBJ1-2; tentatively, D is TRBD1 (5 bases). V gave up 3 bases and J gave up 8 bases, with 16 bases separating them. This CDR3 has 13 amino acids. Germline V gives CDR1 DFQATT, CDR2 SNEGSKA (reference sequence). The CDR3 coding sequence is TGCAGTGCTAGTTGGATTTCAGGGCGAGGCTACACCTTC. This codes for CSASWISGRGYTF.

The chain joins TRBV28 to TRBJ2-7; TRBD1 matches at 9 bases. V lost 5 bases to trimming and J lost 2 bases; unmatched junction nucleotides: 7. This CDR3 is 15 amino acids long. Germline CDR1 MDHEN, CDR2 SYDVKM. The CDR3 sequence: CASSRPGQGTYEQYF. In nucleotides, the CDR3 is TGTGCCAGCAGTCGACCGGGACAGGGTACCTACGAGCAGTACTTC.

The rearrangement uses TRBV7-3 and TRBJ2-1; 11 bases match TRBD2. The germline CDR1 and CDR2 sequences are SGHTA and FQGTGA. V trimming: 5 bases; J trimming: 7 bases; junction bases outside the gene matches: 4. The CDR3 extends over 14 amino acids. CDR3 amino acids: CASSLGLAGNEQFF. CDR3 bases: TGTGCCAGCAGCCTAGGACTAGCGGGTAATGAGCAGTTCTTC. Drawing the rest from reference TRBV7-3 and TRBJ2-1, the complete variable domain is GAGVSQTPSNKVTEKGKYVELRCDPISGHTALYWYRQSLGQGPEFLIYFQGTGAADDSGLPNDRFFAVRPEGSVSTLKIQRTERGDSAVYLCASSLGLAGNEQFFGPGTRLTVL.

The rearrangement links TRBV5-1 to TRBJ1-1, with TRBD1 matching over 8 bases. This CDR3 spans 14 amino acids. Germline lookup yields CDR1 SGHRS and CDR2 YFSETQ. The V and J ends lost 7 bases and 4 bases, in that order; junction bases with no gene match: 9. The CDR3 DNA follows: TGCGCCAGCGGCAAAACAGGGGGGAGCACTGAAGCTTTCTTT. It specifies CASGKTGGSTEAFF.

The CDR3 loop reads CASSYGGGEQYF. In DNA, the CDR3 is TGTGCCAGCAGTTACGGCGGGGGCGAGCAGTACTTC. The J gene is TRBJ2-7, the V gene TRBV6-2 or TRBV6-3, with 7 nucleotides matching TRBD2. Germline values: CDR1 MNHEY, CDR2 SVGEGT. CDR3 size: 12 residues. The junction had 1 base not matched to a gene; V was cut back by 2 bases and J by 6 bases.

This clone appeared a single time. The chain is built from TRBV19 and TRBJ2-7; TRBD2 matches at 13 bases. The J segment lost 2 bases and the V segment lost 2 bases, leaving 12 bases of the junction unmatched. Germline-derived CDR1 and CDR2 are LNHDA and SQIVND (reference sequence). This CDR3 spans 19 amino acids. In DNA, the CDR3 is TGTGCCAGTAGTATAAGGCCGACGACTAGCGGGAGGTGGGCCTACGAGCAGTACTTC. Its protein product is CASSIRPTTSGRWAYEQYF.

The chain employs TRBV5-1 and TRBJ2-7; 7 nucleotides agree with TRBD2. Germline V gene lookup returns CDR1 SGHRS and CDR2 YFSETQ. The CDR3 spans 15 residues. J gave up 0 bases and V 10 bases, and 13 bases lay outside the gene matches. This CDR3 is CASRHSGGNSYEQYF. CDR3 nucleotide sequence: TGCGCCTCACGCCATTCCGGGGGGAACTCCTACGAGCAGTACTTC.

The chain couples TRBV30 to TRBJ2-2; TRBD1 matches 8 bases. The CDR3 has 12 residues. With V trimmed by 3 bases and J by 9 bases, 3 bases remained unmatched. The V gene's germline CDR1 is GTSNPN and CDR2 SVGIG (reference sequence). The CDR3, as DNA: TGTGCCTGGAGGGACAGGGATTGGGAGCTGTTTTTT. It is translated as CAWRDRDWELFF.